This TCR beta chain was observed in a study of neurological immune-mediated disorders. MiXCR, applied by TCRdb to the 5' RACE reads, yields one record per CDR3 protein. The data contain tens of thousands of distinct CDR3 sequences, roughly 4% of them singletons. This clonotype was observed at least ten times. Per germline, CDR1 SGHRS and CDR2 YFSETQ. The CDR3 is 15 amino acids. With V trimmed by 1 base and J by 7 bases, 7 bases remained unmatched. The sample consisted of PBMCs. The TCR originated in a woman aged 60-75 years with multiple sclerosis. This rearrangement joins TRBV5-1 to TRBJ2-1; 8 bases align to TRBD2. CDR3 sequence reads: CASSLPLAGLNEQFF. The CDR3 nucleotides are TGCGCCAGCAGCTTGCCATTAGCGGGGCTTAATGAGCAGTTCTTC.